This T cell receptor (beta chain) was captured in a study of T-cell reconstitution after alpha-beta-depleted transplantation in children. The study, taken as a whole, reports: Elevated TCRbeta diversity at day 60 was traced, in some patients, to surviving recipient T cells and thymic progenitors. Reportedly, only several hundred clones from non-depleted graft cells drove alpha-beta T-cell counts at about two months.

Ten or more counts support this clonotype. Antigen: not known. Losses at the gene ends were 6 bases for V and 4 bases for J; bases not matched to a gene: 12. The germline V gene encodes CDR1 MDHEN and CDR2 SYDVKM. The CDR3 extends over 17 amino acids. TCRbeta library preparation incorporated unique molecular identifiers. TCRdb analysed the PCR reads with MiXCR anew, one entry per CDR3 protein. The sample has fewer than 1 million distinct CDR3 sequences, 15% to 20% seen once. The specimen was PBMCs, mostly from graft donor cells, collected 360 days after TCRalphabeta/CD19-depleted stem cell transplant. The gene calls are TRBV28 and TRBJ1-4; 9 bases are shared with TRBD1. This clonotype was obtained from a male patient under 18 who had a stem cell transplant for acute lymphoblastic leukemia, so the T cells may come from the graft donor. The CDR3 coding sequence is TGTGCCAGCAGACCTACAGGGGGCCGACCCGATAATGAAAAACTGTTTTTT. Protein: CASRPTGGRPDNEKLFF.